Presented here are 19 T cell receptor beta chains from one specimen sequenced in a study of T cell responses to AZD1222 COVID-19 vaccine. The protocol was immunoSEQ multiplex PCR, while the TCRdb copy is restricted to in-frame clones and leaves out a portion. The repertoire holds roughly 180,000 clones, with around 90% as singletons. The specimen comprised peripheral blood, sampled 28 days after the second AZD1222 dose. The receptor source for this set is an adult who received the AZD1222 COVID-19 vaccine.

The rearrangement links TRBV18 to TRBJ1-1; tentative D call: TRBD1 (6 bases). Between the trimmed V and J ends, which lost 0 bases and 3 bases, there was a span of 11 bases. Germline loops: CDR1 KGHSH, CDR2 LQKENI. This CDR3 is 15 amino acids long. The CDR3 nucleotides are TGTGCCAGCTCACCACCCACAGGGACGGACACTGAAGCTTTCTTT. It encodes CASSPPTGTDTEAFF.

The CDR3, as DNA: TGTGCCAGCAGTCCCAGGGGACAGGGGGCGACTGGCTACACCTTC. This encodes CASSPRGQGATGYTF. The V call is TRBV28, the J call TRBJ1-2; the match to TRBD1 covers 12 bases. The germline V gene has CDR1 MDHEN and CDR2 SYDVKM. The CDR3 sequence is 15 residues long. The V and J ends lost 5 bases and 7 bases, in that order; junction bases with no gene match: 8.

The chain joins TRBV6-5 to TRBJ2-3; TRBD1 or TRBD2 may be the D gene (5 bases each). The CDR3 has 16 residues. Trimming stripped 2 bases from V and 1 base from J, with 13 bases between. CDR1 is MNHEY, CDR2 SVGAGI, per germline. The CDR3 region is CASSYLPGRGTDTQYF. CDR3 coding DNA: TGTGCCAGCAGTTACCTCCCGGGACGGGGCACAGATACGCAGTATTTT.

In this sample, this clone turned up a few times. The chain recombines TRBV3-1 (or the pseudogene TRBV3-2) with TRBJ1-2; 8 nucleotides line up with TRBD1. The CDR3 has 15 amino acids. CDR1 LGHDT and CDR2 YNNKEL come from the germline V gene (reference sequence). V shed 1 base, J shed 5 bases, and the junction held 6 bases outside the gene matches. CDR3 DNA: TGTGCCAGCAGCCAAGGGACAGGGTTAGGGTATGGCTACACCTTC. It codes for CASSQGTGLGYGYTF.

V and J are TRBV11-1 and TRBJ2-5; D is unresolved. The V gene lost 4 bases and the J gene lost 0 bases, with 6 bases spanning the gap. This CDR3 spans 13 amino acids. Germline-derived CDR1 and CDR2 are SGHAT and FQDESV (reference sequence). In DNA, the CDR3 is TGTGCCAGCAGCTCCGGGTACCAAGAGACCCAGTACTTC. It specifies CASSSGYQETQYF. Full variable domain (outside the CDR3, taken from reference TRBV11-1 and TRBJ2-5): EAEVAQSPRYKITEKSQAVAFWCDPISGHATLYWYRQILGQGPELLVQFQDESVVDDSQLPKDRFSAERLKGVDSTLKIQPAELGDSAMYLCASSSGYQETQYFGPGTRLLVL.

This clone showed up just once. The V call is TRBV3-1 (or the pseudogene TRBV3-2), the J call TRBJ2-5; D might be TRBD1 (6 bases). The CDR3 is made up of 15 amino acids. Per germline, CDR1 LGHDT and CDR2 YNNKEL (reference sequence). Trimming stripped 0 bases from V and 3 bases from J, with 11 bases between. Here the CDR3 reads CASSQDAGEEETQYF. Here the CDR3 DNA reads TGTGCCAGCAGCCAAGATGCAGGGGAAGAAGAGACCCAGTACTTC.

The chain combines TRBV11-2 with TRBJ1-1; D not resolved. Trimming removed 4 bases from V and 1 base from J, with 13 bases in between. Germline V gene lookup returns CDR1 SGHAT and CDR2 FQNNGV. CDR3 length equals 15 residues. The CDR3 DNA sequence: TGTGCCAGCAGCTCGACCAGCCTATCGAACACTGAAGCTTTCTTT. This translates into CASSSTSLSNTEAFF.

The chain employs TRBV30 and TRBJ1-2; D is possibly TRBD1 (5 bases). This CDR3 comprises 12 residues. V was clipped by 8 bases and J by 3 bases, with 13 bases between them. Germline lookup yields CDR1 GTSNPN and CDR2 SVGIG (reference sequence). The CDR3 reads CAGGGYDYGYTF. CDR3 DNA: TGTGCCGGGGGGGGGTATGACTATGGCTACACCTTC. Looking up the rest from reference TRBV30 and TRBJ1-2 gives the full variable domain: SQTIHQWPATLVQPVGSPLSLECTVEGTSNPNLYWYRQAAGRGLQLLFYSVGIGQISSEVPQNLSASRPQDRQFILSSKKLLLSDSGFYLCAGGGYDYGYTFGSGTRLTVV.

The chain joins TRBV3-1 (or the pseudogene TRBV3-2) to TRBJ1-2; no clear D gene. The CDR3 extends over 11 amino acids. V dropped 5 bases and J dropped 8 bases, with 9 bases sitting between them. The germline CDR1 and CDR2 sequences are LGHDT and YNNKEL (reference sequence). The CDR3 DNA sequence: TGTGCCAGCAGCTGGGCAGCCGGCTACACCTTC. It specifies CASSWAAGYTF.

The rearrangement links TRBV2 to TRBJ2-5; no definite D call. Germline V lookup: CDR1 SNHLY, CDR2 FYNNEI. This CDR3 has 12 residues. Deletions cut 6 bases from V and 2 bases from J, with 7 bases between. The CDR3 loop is CASSGPQETQYF. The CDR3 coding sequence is TGTGCCAGCAGCGGGCCACAAGAGACCCAGTACTTC.

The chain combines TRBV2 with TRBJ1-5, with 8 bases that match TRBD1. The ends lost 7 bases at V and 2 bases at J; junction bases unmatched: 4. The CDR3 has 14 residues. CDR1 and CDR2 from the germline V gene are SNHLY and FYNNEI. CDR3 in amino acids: CASKTTGGNQPQHF. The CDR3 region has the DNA TGTGCCAGCAAGACGACAGGGGGCAATCAGCCCCAGCATTTT.

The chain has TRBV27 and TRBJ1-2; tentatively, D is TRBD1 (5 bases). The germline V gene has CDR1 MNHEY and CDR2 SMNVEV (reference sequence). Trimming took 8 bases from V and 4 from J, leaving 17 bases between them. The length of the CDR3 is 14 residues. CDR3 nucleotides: TGTGCCAGCCGCCGGGACGGCCCCAGCTATGGCTACACCTTC. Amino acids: CASRRDGPSYGYTF.

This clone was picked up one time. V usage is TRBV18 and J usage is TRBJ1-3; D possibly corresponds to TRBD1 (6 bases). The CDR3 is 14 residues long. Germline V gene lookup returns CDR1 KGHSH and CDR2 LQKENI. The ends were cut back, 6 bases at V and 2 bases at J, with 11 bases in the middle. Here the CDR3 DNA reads TGTGCCAGCTCGTCCGGGACAACTGGAAACACCATATATTTT. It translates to CASSSGTTGNTIYF.

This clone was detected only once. CDR3 in amino acids: CASSLRGREKLFF. CDR3 sequence (DNA): TGTGCCAGCAGTTTGCGGGGGAGGGAAAAACTGTTTTTT. J is TRBJ1-4 and V is TRBV12-3 or TRBV12-4, with TRBD1 as a possible D gene (5 bases). V lost 3 bases and J lost 8, with 10 bases in between. This CDR3 region has 13 residues.

The CDR3 sequence: CASSNPTGHYGYTF. DNA for the CDR3: TGTGCCAGCAGCAATCCGACAGGGCACTATGGCTACACCTTC. This rearrangement joins TRBV21-1 to TRBJ1-2; the table's D call of TRBD1 was not tested on the DNA. TRBV21-1 is assigned pseudogene status. The CDR3 consists of 14 residues.

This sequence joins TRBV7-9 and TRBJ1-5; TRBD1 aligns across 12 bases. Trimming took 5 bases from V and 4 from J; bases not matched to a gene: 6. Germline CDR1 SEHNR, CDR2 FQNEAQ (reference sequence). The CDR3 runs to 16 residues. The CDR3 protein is CASSPGTGGKNQPQHF. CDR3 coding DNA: TGTGCCAGCAGCCCCGGGACAGGGGGCAAGAATCAGCCCCAGCATTTT. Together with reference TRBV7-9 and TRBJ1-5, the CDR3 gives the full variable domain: DTGVSQNPRHKITKRGQNVTFRCDPISEHNRLYWYRQTLGQGPEFLTYFQNEAQLEKSRLLSDRFSAERPKGSFSTLEIQRTEQGDSAMYLCASSPGTGGKNQPQHFGDGTRLSIL.

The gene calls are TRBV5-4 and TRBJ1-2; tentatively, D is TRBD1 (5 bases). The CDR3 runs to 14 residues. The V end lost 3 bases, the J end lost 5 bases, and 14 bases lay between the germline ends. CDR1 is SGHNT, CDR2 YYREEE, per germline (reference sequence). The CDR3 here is CASSWGTEFYGYTF. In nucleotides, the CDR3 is TGTGCCAGCAGCTGGGGGACTGAGTTTTATGGCTACACCTTC.

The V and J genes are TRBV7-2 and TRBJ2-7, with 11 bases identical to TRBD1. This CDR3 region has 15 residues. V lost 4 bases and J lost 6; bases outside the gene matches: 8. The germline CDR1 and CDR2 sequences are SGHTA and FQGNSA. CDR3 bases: TGTGCCAGCAGCTCAGGGACAGGGGGAAGTCGCGAGCAGTACTTC. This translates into CASSSGTGGSREQYF.

This chain's CDR3 is CASSQDLETQYF. The CDR3 nucleotides are TGTGCCAGCAGCCAAGATTTGGAGACCCAGTACTTC. This chain uses TRBV3-1 (or the pseudogene TRBV3-2) with TRBJ2-5; D gene uncertain. The ends were cut back, 0 bases at V and 5 bases at J, with 4 bases in the middle. The CDR3 covers 12 residues. Germline V lookup: CDR1 LGHDT, CDR2 YNNKEL (reference sequence).